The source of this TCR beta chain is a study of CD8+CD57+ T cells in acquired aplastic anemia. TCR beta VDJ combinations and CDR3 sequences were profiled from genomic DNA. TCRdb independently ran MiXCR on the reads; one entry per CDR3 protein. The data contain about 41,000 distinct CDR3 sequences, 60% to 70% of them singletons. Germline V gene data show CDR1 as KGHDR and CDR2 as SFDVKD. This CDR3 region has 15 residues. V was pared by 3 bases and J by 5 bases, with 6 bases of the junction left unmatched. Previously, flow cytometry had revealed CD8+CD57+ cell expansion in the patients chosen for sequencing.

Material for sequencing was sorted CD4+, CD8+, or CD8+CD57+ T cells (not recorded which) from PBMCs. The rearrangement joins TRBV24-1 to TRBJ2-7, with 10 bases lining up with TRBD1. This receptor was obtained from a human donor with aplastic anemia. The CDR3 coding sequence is TGTGCCACCAGTGATCCCGGGACAGGGGATAACGAGCAGTACTTC. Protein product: CATSDPGTGDNEQYF.